A selection of T cell receptor beta chains follows, all from one sample in a study of cytomegalovirus exposure and HLA in healthy donors. Here immunoSEQ multiplex PCR was the method, and the copy in TCRdb shows in-frame clones only, minus some. The sample contains roughly 120,000 clones, 84% of which appear only once. Sequencing was done on a sample of PBMCs. These receptors were obtained from a woman under 30 in good health and CMV-seropositive. The CDR3 runs from the conserved cysteine through the conserved F or W. D genes are given only for firm matches. Size tells how often a clone was seen (once, few, many) or the class of an expanded clone, and some rows leave it out.

CDR3 length | clone size | J gene | V gene | D gene | CDR3 protein | CDR3 DNA
15 | . | TRBJ2-5 | TRBV5-6 | TRBD1 | CASSVGQVVQETQYF | TGTGCCAGCAGCGTGGGACAGGTCGTCCAAGAGACCCAGTACTTC
14 | . | TRBJ1-4 | TRBV6-1 | TRBD1 | CASSLGQGQEKLFF | TGTGCCAGCAGTCTCGGACAGGGGCAGGAAAAACTGTTTTTT
13 | . | TRBJ1-3 | TRBV6-1 | . | CASRVSSGNTIYF | TGTGCCAGCAGGGTCAGCTCTGGAAACACCATATATTTT
15 | . | TRBJ1-4 | TRBV5-4 | TRBD1 | CASSSGTGSIEKLFF | TGTGCCAGCAGCTCGGGGACAGGTTCGATTGAAAAACTGTTTTTT
13 | . | TRBJ2-3 | TRBV13 | . | CASSLGYTDTQYF | TGTGCCAGCAGCTTAGGATACACAGATACGCAGTATTTT
14 | . | TRBJ1-5 | TRBV5-1 | . | CASSDGPGSQPQHF | TGCGCCAGCAGCGACGGACCGGGAAGTCAGCCCCAGCATTTT
16 | . | TRBJ1-3 | TRBV16 | TRBD1 | CASSQSGQGAGNTIYF | TGTGCCAGCAGCCAGTCCGGACAGGGGGCCGGAAACACCATATATTTT
15 | few | TRBJ2-1 | TRBV11-2 | TRBD2 | CASSLQSGGPEEQFF | TGTGCCAGCAGCTTGCAGAGCGGGGGGCCCGAAGAGCAGTTCTTC
16 | once | TRBJ2-7 | TRBV4-1 | . | CASSQEKMGLSYEQYF | TGCGCCAGCAGCCAAGAGAAGATGGGGCTCTCCTACGAGCAGTACTTC
14 | . | TRBJ1-2 | TRBV5-1 | TRBD1 | CASGRTGANYGYTF | TGCGCCAGCGGTCGGACAGGAGCTAACTATGGCTACACCTTC
15 | few | TRBJ1-1 | TRBV7-9 | . | CASSLDYMGHGEAFF | TGTGCCAGCAGCTTAGATTATATGGGACACGGTGAAGCTTTCTTT
14 | . | TRBJ2-1 | TRBV7-3 | TRBD1 | CASSQGASYNEQFF | TGTGCCAGCAGCCAGGGGGCCTCGTACAATGAGCAGTTCTTC
14 | . | TRBJ1-6 | TRBV19 | . | CASSIGQGNSPLHF | TGTGCCAGTAGTATTGGTCAGGGGAATTCACCCCTCCACTTT
15 | . | TRBJ1-6 | TRBV18 | TRBD1 | CASSPDRAYNSPLHF | TGTGCCAGCTCACCGGACAGGGCCTATAATTCACCCCTCCACTTT
15 | . | TRBJ1-5 | TRBV2 | TRBD1 | CASSSTGVSNQPQHF | TGTGCCAGCAGCTCGACAGGGGTTAGCAATCAGCCCCAGCATTTT
13 | . | TRBJ2-7 | TRBV5-1 | . | CASSLEGNYEQYF | TGCGCCAGCAGCTTGGAGGGGAACTACGAGCAGTACTTC
18 | . | TRBJ1-6 | TRBV5-4 | . | CASSYRQGYSSYNSPLHF | TGTGCCAGCAGCTACCGCCAGGGGTATAGCTCCTATAATTCACCCCTCCACTTT
15 | . | TRBJ2-5 | TRBV25-1 | . | CASSESLGGGETQYF | TGTGCCAGCAGTGAATCCCTGGGAGGGGGAGAGACCCAGTACTTC
13 | few | TRBJ1-1 | TRBV2 | . | CASSTTVNTEAFF | TGTGCCAGCAGTACCACAGTGAACACTGAAGCTTTCTTT
14 | few | TRBJ1-2 | TRBV7-9 | TRBD1 | CSSSLVGGDYGYTF | TGTTCCAGCAGCTTAGTAGGGGGCGACTATGGCTACACCTTC
15 | . | TRBJ1-2 | TRBV5-1 | . | CASSLGTEANYGYTF | TGCGCCAGCAGCTTGGGGACAGAAGCTAACTATGGCTACACCTTC
14 | . | TRBJ1-2 | TRBV7-2 | TRBD1 | CASSPRTGNYGYTF | TGTGCCAGCAGCCCACGGACAGGGAACTATGGCTACACCTTC
13 | once | TRBJ1-1 | TRBV6-5 | . | CASSRSGNTEAFF | TGTGCCAGCAGTCGATCGGGGAACACTGAAGCTTTCTTT
18 | . | TRBJ2-3 | TRBV11-2 | . | CASSLIAGGGPGTDTQYF | TGTGCCAGCAGCCTGATTGCTGGCGGGGGCCCCGGGACAGATACGCAGTATTTT
14 | once | TRBJ2-3 | TRBV12-5 | TRBD2 | CATRLAGGLDTQYF | TGTGCTACACGACTAGCGGGGGGTCTAGATACGCAGTATTTT
15 | few | TRBJ2-7 | TRBV4-1 | . | CASSQESGSGNEQYF | TGCGCCAGCAGCCAAGAGTCGGGAAGTGGCAACGAGCAGTACTTC
14 | few | TRBJ2-2 | TRBV6-5 | . | CASSDGLNTGELFF | TGTGCCAGCAGCGACGGACTGAACACCGGGGAGCTGTTTTTT
14 | . | TRBJ2-2 | TRBV2 | TRBD1 | CASRLGTVAGELFF | TGTGCCAGCAGGCTCGGGACAGTCGCCGGGGAGCTGTTTTTT
14 | . | TRBJ2-3 | TRBV30 | TRBD1 | CAWSTQTGTDTQYF | TGTGCCTGGAGTACCCAGACAGGGACCGATACGCAGTATTTT
16 | . | TRBJ2-5 | TRBV9 | TRBD1 | CASSVGTGYSQETQYF | TGTGCCAGCAGCGTAGGGACAGGGTACTCCCAAGAGACCCAGTACTTC
14 | . | TRBJ2-7 | TRBV7-9 | . | CASSLGAGSYEQYF | TGTGCCAGCAGCCTAGGGGCGGGCTCCTACGAGCAGTACTTC
16 | . | TRBJ1-2 | TRBV25-1 | . | CASSEYGTSRDGGYTF | TGTGCCAGCAGTGAATACGGAACTTCTCGGGATGGAGGCTACACCTTC
18 | . | TRBJ2-4 | TRBV5-1 | TRBD2 | CASSTSGASGGARTIQYF | TGCGCCAGCAGCACTAGCGGGGCAAGCGGGGGGGCGAGGACCATTCAGTACTTC
15 | . | TRBJ1-4 | TRBV14 | TRBD1 | CASSQTGTGLGKLFF | TGTGCCAGCAGCCAAACCGGGACAGGACTAGGGAAACTGTTTTTT
16 | . | TRBJ2-3 | TRBV29-1 | TRBD2 | CSVAGLAGGPTDTQYF | TGCAGCGTTGCAGGGCTAGCGGGGGGACCCACAGATACGCAGTATTTT
12 | . | TRBJ2-7 | TRBV29-1 | . | CSVEDLSSEQYF | TGCAGCGTTGAAGATCTATCGTCCGAGCAGTACTTC
13 | . | TRBJ1-6 | TRBV6-5 | . | CASSFRTDSPLHF | TGTGCCAGCAGTTTCCGCACGGATTCACCCCTCCACTTT
18 | . | TRBJ2-5 | TRBV7-9 | TRBD2 | CASGVVATGLAGQETQYF | TGTGCCAGCGGGGTCGTTGCTACGGGACTAGCGGGGCAAGAGACCCAGTACTTC
15 | . | TRBJ2-2 | TRBV6-5 | . | CASSPSYADTGELFF | TGTGCCAGCAGCCCCTCCTATGCGGACACCGGGGAGCTGTTTTTT
15 | . | TRBJ1-4 | TRBV9 | . | CASSPGVGANEKLFF | TGTGCCAGCAGCCCCGGGGTAGGTGCCAATGAAAAACTGTTTTTT
14 | few | TRBJ2-3 | TRBV7-9 | TRBD1 | CASSWDRVTDTQYF | TGTGCCAGCAGCTGGGACAGGGTCACAGATACGCAGTATTTT
15 | . | TRBJ2-1 | TRBV13 | TRBD2 | CASSLASGGHNEQFF | TGTGCCAGCAGCTTGGCTAGCGGGGGCCACAATGAGCAGTTCTTC
14 | once | TRBJ2-7 | TRBV6-1 | . | CASSDGTWGYEQYF | TGTGCCAGCAGTGATGGGACTTGGGGCTACGAGCAGTACTTC
15 | . | TRBJ2-5 | TRBV6-5 | TRBD1 | CASRLGTGELETQYF | TGTGCCAGCAGACTCGGGACAGGGGAGTTGGAGACCCAGTACTTC
14 | . | TRBJ2-2 | TRBV6-6 | . | CASMGGARAGELFF | TGTGCCAGCATGGGGGGGGCCAGAGCCGGGGAGCTGTTTTTT
14 | few | TRBJ2-2 | TRBV5-1 | TRBD1 | CASSLQGVAGELFF | TGCGCCAGCAGCTTACAGGGGGTGGCCGGGGAGCTGTTTTTT
12 | . | TRBJ2-4 | TRBV10-2 | . | CATGEGENIQYF | TGCGCCACGGGGGAAGGCGAAAACATTCAGTACTTC
17 | few | TRBJ2-1 | TRBV15 | . | CATRDPQQGSSYNEQFF | TGTGCCACCAGAGACCCTCAACAGGGCAGCTCCTACAATGAGCAGTTCTTC